These 17 T cell receptor beta chains were sequenced from one sample in a study of T-cell reconstitution after alpha-beta-depleted transplantation in children. Preparing the TCRbeta library involved the use of unique molecular identifiers. MiXCR, applied by TCRdb to the PCR reads, yields one record per CDR3 protein. The table records around 200,000 distinct CDR3 sequences, roughly 9% of them present only once. The sample here was PBMCs from the stem cell graft donor, taken from the stem cell graft. The receptors were sampled from a human donor who donated a stem cell graft to a child with acute lymphoblastic leukemia.

The rearrangement uses TRBV28 and TRBJ2-2, with D perhaps TRBD2 (5 bases). Trimming pared 1 base from V and 6 bases from J, leaving 12 bases between. Germline V gives CDR1 MDHEN, CDR2 SYDVKM. This CDR3 contains 15 residues. CDR3 residues: CASSLSGVGAGELFF. In nucleotides, the CDR3 is TGTGCCAGCAGTTTATCCGGGGTCGGCGCCGGGGAGCTGTTTTTT.

The V gene is TRBV20-1, the J gene TRBJ2-5; D uncertain. The V end was cut by 1 base, the J end by 4 bases, with 13 bases between. The CDR3 is made up of 14 amino acids. The germline V gene encodes CDR1 DFQATT and CDR2 SNEGSKA (reference sequence). CDR3 bases: TGCAGTGCTAGAGCGAAGATACAGCTAGAGACCCAGTACTTC. The encoded protein is CSARAKIQLETQYF.

This clonotype was counted many times. CDR3 in DNA: TGTGCCAGTAATCGGGAAGTGGGAAAACTGTTTTTT. It codes for CASNREVGKLFF. The chain couples TRBV19 to TRBJ1-4; no definite D call. V was cut by 7 bases and J by 10 bases, with 13 bases left in between. The V gene's germline CDR1 is LNHDA and CDR2 SQIVND (reference sequence). This CDR3 spans 12 amino acids.

This clonotype has a handful of counts. This chain uses TRBV27 with TRBJ1-6; D is possibly TRBD1 (6 bases). V lost 8 bases to trimming and J lost 6 bases, with 17 bases between them. The CDR3 runs to 15 residues. Germline V lookup: CDR1 MNHEY, CDR2 SMNVEV (reference sequence). The CDR3 region is CASGVGGLTNSPLHF. The DNA of the CDR3 is TGTGCCAGCGGTGTTGGGGGGCTGACTAATTCACCCCTCCACTTT.

This clonotype appeared many times. The chain uses TRBV29-1 and TRBJ1-2, with 7 bases aligning to TRBD1. The CDR3 loop spans 15 amino acids. CDR1 SQVTM and CDR2 ANQGSEA come from the germline V gene. The trim removed 1 base at V and 5 bases at J, leaving 10 bases unmatched. The CDR3 is CSVEGETGTAYGYTF. For the CDR3, the DNA is TGCAGCGTTGAAGGCGAAACCGGGACAGCTTATGGCTACACCTTC.

This clonotype showed up many times. The chain combines TRBV27 with TRBJ1-2; D is undetermined. Trimming removed 3 bases from V and 4 bases from J, with 12 bases in between. The CDR3 sequence is 14 residues long. CDR1 is MNHEY and CDR2 is SMNVEV in the germline V gene (reference sequence). The CDR3 DNA follows: TGTGCCAGCAGTTTTCGGACCAAAAGCTATGGCTACACCTTC. The encoded protein is CASSFRTKSYGYTF.

This clonotype was detected many times. The chain has TRBV11-2 and TRBJ2-1, with a tentative D call TRBD2 (6 bases). CDR3 length equals 16 residues. V lost 4 bases and J lost 3, with 16 bases in between. The germline V gene encodes CDR1 SGHAT and CDR2 FQNNGV. The CDR3, as DNA: TGTGCCAGCAGCTCGGCTTCTAGCGAGCGCTACAATGAGCAGTTCTTC. Protein product: CASSSASSERYNEQFF.

This clonotype has just a few counts. The chain carries TRBV5-1 and TRBJ2-5; 13 bases map to TRBD2. Germline CDR1 reads SGHRS; CDR2 reads YFSETQ. J lost 3 bases, V lost 4 bases, and 3 bases had no gene match. This CDR3 contains 15 residues. The CDR3 here is CASSIGTSGEETQYF. CDR3 bases: TGCGCCAGCAGCATCGGGACTAGCGGGGAAGAGACCCAGTACTTC. Variable domain in full (rest from reference TRBV5-1 and TRBJ2-5): KAGVTQTPRYLIKTRGQQVTLSCSPISGHRSVSWYQQTPGQGLQFLFEYFSETQRNKGNFPGRFSGRQFSNSRSEMNVSTLELGDSALYLCASSIGTSGEETQYFGPGTRLLVL.

The chain joins TRBV7-8 to TRBJ2-7; D unclear. Trimming pared 5 bases from V and 8 bases from J, leaving 10 bases between. The CDR3 is 11 residues long. The germline V gene has CDR1 SGHVS and CDR2 FQNEAQ. The CDR3 nucleotides are TGTGCCAGCAGCCCTGTGGAGAAGCAGTACTTC. This encodes CASSPVEKQYF.

V and J are TRBV7-2 and TRBJ2-7; D is unresolved. The CDR3 extends over 14 amino acids. V was cut by 1 base and J by 2 bases, with 9 bases left in between. CDR1 is SGHTA and CDR2 is FQGNSA in the germline V gene. This CDR3 reads CASSLGLGPYEQYF. For the CDR3, the DNA is TGTGCCAGCAGCTTAGGTCTGGGCCCCTACGAGCAGTACTTC. The entire variable domain, with the rest obtained from reference TRBV7-2 and TRBJ2-7, is as follows: GAGVSQSPSNKVTEKGKDVELRCDPISGHTALYWYRQSLGQGLEFLIYFQGNSAPDKSGLPSDRFSAERTGGSVSTLTIQRTQQEDSAVYLCASSLGLGPYEQYFGPGTRLTVT.

This clonotype was counted a few times. The chain has TRBV5-1 and TRBJ1-1; D remains ambiguous. V dropped 4 bases and J dropped 1 base, with 8 bases sitting between them. CDR1 is SGHRS and CDR2 is YFSETQ in the germline V gene. The CDR3 loop spans 13 amino acids. The CDR3 sequence: CASSPDQNTEAFF. The CDR3 DNA reads as TGCGCCAGCAGCCCGGACCAGAACACTGAAGCTTTCTTT. Complete variable domain (other parts from reference TRBV5-1 and TRBJ1-1): KAGVTQTPRYLIKTRGQQVTLSCSPISGHRSVSWYQQTPGQGLQFLFEYFSETQRNKGNFPGRFSGRQFSNSRSEMNVSTLELGDSALYLCASSPDQNTEAFFGQGTRLTVV.

This clonotype was seen many times. The V call is TRBV20-1, the J call TRBJ2-5; 11 bases are shared with TRBD2. Trimming at V came to 7 bases and at J to 4 bases, leaving 5 bases not matched to a gene. CDR1 DFQATT and CDR2 SNEGSKA come from the germline V gene (reference sequence). The CDR3 is 13 residues long. The CDR3 here is CSGSGGVPETQYF. The CDR3 nucleotides read TGCAGTGGTAGCGGGGGGGTCCCAGAGACCCAGTACTTC.

V and J are TRBV7-2 and TRBJ1-6; D is undetermined. The ends were cut back, 2 bases at V and 6 bases at J, with 11 bases in the middle. The CDR3 spans 15 residues. The germline V gene has CDR1 SGHTA and CDR2 FQGNSA. The CDR3 region has the DNA TGTGCCAGCAGCTTACCAGCGGGAGTTAATTCACCCCTCCACTTT. Its translation: CASSLPAGVNSPLHF.

The J gene is TRBJ2-3, the V gene TRBV27; 8 bases match TRBD2. The CDR3 extends over 19 amino acids. Germline values: CDR1 MNHEY, CDR2 SMNVEV (reference sequence). V lost 8 bases and J lost 1; bases outside the gene matches: 20. CDR3 protein: CASGAYNPYSGAGTDTQYF. CDR3 bases: TGTGCCAGCGGTGCTTATAACCCCTATAGCGGGGCAGGCACAGATACGCAGTATTTT.

The V and J genes are TRBV28 and TRBJ2-3, with D hard to call. CDR1 and CDR2 from the germline V gene are MDHEN and SYDVKM. V lost 2 bases to trimming and J lost 0 bases, with 6 bases between them. The CDR3 runs to 14 residues. For the CDR3, the DNA is TGTGCCAGCAGTTTAGATCAGAGCACAGATACGCAGTATTTT. Protein product: CASSLDQSTDTQYF.

Concerning this clonotype: Its ends do not fully match the called genes, so a read error is possible. Written as DNA, the CDR3 is TGTGCCGGTAGTACAATTTTCGCAACTAATGAAAAACTGTTTTTT. It translates to CAGSTIFATNEKLFF. This chain connects TRBV19 to TRBJ1-4; D is ambiguous. The CDR3 consists of 15 residues. Germline lookup yields CDR1 LNHDA and CDR2 SQIVND (reference sequence).

In this sample, this clonotype turned up many times. This chain uses TRBV20-1 with TRBJ2-3; TRBD1 agrees at 9 bases. V lost 8 bases and J lost 2; bases outside the gene matches: 14. Per the germline V gene, CDR1 is DFQATT and CDR2 is SNEGSKA (reference sequence). CDR3 length equals 16 residues. The CDR3 DNA reads TGCAGTCACACCACCACAGGGGGCTTGAACACAGATACGCAGTATTTT. Amino acid sequence: CSHTTTGGLNTDTQYF.